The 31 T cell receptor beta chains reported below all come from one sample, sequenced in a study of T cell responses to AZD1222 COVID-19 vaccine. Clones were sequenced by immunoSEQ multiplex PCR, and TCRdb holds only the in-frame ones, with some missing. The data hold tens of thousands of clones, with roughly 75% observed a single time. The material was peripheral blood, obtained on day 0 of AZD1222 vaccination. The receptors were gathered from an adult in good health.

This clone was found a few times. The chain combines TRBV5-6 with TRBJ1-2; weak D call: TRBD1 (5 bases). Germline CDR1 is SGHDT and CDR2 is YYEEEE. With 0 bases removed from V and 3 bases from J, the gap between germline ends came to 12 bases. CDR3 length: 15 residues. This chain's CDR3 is CASSLVGEIYYGYTF. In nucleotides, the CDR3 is TGTGCCAGCAGCTTGGTGGGGGAGATCTACTATGGCTACACCTTC. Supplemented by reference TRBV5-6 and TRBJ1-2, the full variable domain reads DAGVTQSPTHLIKTRGQQVTLRCSPKSGHDTVSWYQQALGQGPQFIFQYYEEEERQRGNFPDRFSGHQFPNYSSELNVNALLLGDSALYLCASSLVGEIYYGYTFGSGTRLTVV.

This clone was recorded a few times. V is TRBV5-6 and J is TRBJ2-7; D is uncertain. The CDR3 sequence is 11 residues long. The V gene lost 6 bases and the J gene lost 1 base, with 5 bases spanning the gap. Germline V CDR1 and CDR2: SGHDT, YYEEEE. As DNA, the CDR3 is TGTGCCAGCACCCTTTCCTACGAGCAGTACTTC. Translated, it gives CASTLSYEQYF. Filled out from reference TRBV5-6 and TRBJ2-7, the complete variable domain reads DAGVTQSPTHLIKTRGQQVTLRCSPKSGHDTVSWYQQALGQGPQFIFQYYEEEERQRGNFPDRFSGHQFPNYSSELNVNALLLGDSALYLCASTLSYEQYFGPGTRLTVT.

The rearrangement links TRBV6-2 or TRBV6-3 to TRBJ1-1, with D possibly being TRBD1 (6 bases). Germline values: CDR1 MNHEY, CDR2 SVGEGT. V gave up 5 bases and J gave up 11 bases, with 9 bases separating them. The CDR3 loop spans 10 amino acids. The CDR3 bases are TGTGCCAGCAGTCCAGGGGCCGCTTTCTTT. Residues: CASSPGAAFF.

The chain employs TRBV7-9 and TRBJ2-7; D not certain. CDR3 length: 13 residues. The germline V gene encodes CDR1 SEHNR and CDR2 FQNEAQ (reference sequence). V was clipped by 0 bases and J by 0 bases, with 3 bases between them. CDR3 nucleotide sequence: TGTGCCAGCAGCTTAGCGAGCTCCTACGAGCAGTACTTC. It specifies CASSLASSYEQYF.

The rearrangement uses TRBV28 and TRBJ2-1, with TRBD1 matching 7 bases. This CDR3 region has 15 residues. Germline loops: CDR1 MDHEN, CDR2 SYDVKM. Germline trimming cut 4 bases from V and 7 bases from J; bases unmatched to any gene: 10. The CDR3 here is CASSSASTGRNEQFF. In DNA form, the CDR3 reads TGTGCCAGCAGTTCCGCCTCGACAGGGCGGAATGAGCAGTTCTTC.

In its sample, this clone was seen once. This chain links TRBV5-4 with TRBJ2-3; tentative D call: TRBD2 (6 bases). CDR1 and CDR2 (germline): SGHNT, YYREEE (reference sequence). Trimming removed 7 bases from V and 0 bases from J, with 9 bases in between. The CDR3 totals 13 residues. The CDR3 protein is CASGTVSTDTQYF. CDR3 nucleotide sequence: TGTGCCAGCGGGACTGTCAGCACAGATACGCAGTATTTT.

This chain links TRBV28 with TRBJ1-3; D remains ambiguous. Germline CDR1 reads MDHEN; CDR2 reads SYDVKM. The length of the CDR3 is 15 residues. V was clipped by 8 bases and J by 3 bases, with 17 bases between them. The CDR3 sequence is CASSLGWGDGNTIYF. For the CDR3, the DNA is TGTGCCAGCTCCCTGGGGTGGGGAGATGGAAACACCATATATTTT.

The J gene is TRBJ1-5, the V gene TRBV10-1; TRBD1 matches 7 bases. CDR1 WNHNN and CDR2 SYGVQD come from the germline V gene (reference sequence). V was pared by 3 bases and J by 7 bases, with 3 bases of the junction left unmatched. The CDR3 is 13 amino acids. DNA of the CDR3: TGCGCCAGCAGTGAACAGGGGCGCCAGCCCCAGCATTTT. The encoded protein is CASSEQGRQPQHF.

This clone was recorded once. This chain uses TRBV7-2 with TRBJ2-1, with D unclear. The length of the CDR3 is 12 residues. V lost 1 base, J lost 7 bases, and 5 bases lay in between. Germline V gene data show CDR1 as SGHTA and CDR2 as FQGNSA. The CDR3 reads CASSLDRNEQFF. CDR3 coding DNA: TGTGCCAGCAGCTTAGACCGAAATGAGCAGTTCTTC. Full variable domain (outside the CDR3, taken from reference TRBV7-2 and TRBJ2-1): GAGVSQSPSNKVTEKGKDVELRCDPISGHTALYWYRQSLGQGLEFLIYFQGNSAPDKSGLPSDRFSAERTGGSVSTLTIQRTQQEDSAVYLCASSLDRNEQFFGPGTRLTVL.

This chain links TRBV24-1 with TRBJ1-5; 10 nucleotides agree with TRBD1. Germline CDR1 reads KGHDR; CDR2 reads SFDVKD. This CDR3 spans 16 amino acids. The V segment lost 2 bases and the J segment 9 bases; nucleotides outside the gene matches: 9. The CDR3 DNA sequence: TGTGCCACCAGTGATTCAGGGACAGGGGAAGTGAGGCCCCAGCATTTT. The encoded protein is CATSDSGTGEVRPQHF.

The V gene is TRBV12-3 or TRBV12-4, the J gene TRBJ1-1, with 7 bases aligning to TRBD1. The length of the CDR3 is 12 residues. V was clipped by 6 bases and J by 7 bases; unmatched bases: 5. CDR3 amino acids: CASSPPGGEAFF. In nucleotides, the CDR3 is TGTGCCAGCAGCCCTCCAGGGGGTGAAGCTTTCTTT.

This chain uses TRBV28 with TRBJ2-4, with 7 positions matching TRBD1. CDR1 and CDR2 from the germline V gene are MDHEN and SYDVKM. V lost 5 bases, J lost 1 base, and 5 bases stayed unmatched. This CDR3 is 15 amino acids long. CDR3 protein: CASSPPQGAKNIQYF. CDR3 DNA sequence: TGTGCCAGCAGTCCCCCACAGGGGGCCAAAAACATTCAGTACTTC.

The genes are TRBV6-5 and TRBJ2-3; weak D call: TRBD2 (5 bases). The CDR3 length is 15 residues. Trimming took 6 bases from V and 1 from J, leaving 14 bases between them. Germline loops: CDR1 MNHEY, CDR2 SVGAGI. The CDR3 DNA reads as TGTGCCAGCAGCTGGATGGCCGGGGGCACAGATACGCAGTATTTT. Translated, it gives CASSWMAGGTDTQYF.

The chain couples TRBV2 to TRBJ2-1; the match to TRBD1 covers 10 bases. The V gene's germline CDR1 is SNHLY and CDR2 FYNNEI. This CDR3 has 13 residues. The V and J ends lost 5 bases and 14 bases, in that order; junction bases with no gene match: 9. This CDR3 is CASSRTGGDPEFF. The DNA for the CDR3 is TGTGCCAGCAGTAGGACAGGGGGAGATCCAGAGTTCTTC.

The CDR3 region is CASSPLRAQGPPTSGANVLTF. As DNA, the CDR3 is TGTGCCAGCTCACCACTCCGGGCCCAGGGACCCCCAACCTCTGGGGCCAACGTCCTGACTTTC. V and J are TRBV18 and TRBJ2-6, with D possibly being TRBD1 or TRBD2 (5 bases each). CDR1 KGHSH and CDR2 LQKENI come from the germline V gene. V was shortened by 1 base and J by 0 bases, with 22 bases between the two germline ends. CDR3 size: 21 residues.

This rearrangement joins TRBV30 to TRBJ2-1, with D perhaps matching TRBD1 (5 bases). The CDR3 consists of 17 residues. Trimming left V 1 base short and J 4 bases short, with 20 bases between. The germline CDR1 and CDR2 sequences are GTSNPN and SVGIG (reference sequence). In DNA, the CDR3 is TGTGCCTGGAGTGGCCTGGGTGGGGCGCTAGGGTACAATGAGCAGTTCTTC. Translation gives CAWSGLGGALGYNEQFF.

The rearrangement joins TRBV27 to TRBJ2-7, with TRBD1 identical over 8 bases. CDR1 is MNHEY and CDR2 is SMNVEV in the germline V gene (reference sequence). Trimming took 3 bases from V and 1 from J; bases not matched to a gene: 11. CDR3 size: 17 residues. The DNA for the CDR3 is TGTGCCAGCAGTTTCTTGGCAGGGGGCGCCGGGTCCTACGAGCAGTACTTC. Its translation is CASSFLAGGAGSYEQYF.

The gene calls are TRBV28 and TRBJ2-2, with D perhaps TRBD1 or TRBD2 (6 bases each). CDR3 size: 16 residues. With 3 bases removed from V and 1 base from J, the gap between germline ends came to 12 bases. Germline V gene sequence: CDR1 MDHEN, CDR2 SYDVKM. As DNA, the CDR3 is TGTGCCAGCAGTTTGGGGGGCGGGAAGAACACCGGGGAGCTGTTTTTT. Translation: CASSLGGGKNTGELFF.

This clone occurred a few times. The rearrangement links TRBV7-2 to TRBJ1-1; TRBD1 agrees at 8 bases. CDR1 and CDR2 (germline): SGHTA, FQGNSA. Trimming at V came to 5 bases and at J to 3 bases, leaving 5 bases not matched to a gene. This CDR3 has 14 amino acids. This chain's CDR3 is CASSTTGGDTEAFF. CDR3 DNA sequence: TGTGCCAGCAGCACTACAGGGGGGGACACTGAAGCTTTCTTT.

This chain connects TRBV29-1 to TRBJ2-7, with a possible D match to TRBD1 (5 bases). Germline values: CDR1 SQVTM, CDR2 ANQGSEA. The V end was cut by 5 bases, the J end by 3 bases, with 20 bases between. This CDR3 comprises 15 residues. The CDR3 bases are TGCAGCGTTAAACGGGCTCGACAGAGTAGCTACGAGCAGTACTTC. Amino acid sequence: CSVKRARQSSYEQYF.

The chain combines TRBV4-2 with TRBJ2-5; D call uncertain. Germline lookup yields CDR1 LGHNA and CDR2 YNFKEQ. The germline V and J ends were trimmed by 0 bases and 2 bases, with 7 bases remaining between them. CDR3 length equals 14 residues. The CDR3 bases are TGTGCCAGCAGCCAAGAGGCTCGTCAAGAGACCCAGTACTTC. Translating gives CASSQEARQETQYF.

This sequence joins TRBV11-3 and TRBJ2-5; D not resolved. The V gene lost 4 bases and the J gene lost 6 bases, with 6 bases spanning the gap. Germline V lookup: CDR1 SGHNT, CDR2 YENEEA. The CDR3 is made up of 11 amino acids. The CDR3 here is CASSSAQTQYF. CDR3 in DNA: TGTGCCAGCAGCTCCGCCCAGACCCAGTACTTC.

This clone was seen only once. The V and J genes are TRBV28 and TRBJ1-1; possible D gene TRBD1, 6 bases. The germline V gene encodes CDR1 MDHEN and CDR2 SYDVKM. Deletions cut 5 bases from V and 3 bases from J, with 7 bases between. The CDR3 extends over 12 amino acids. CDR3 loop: CASSRGDTEAFF. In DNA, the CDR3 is TGTGCCAGCAGTAGGGGGGACACTGAAGCTTTCTTT.

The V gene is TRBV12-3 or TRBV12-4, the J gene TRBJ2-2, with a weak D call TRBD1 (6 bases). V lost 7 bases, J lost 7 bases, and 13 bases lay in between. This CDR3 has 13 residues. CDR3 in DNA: TGTGCCAGCACCAGCCTGACAGGCGGGGAGCTGTTTTTT. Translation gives CASTSLTGGELFF.

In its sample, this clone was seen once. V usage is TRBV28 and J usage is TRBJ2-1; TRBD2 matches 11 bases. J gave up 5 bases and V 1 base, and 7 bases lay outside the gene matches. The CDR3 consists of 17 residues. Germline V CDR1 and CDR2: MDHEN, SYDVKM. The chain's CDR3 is CASSLSSGTSGNNEQFF. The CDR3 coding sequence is TGTGCCAGCAGTTTATCCTCTGGGACTAGCGGAAACAATGAGCAGTTCTTC.

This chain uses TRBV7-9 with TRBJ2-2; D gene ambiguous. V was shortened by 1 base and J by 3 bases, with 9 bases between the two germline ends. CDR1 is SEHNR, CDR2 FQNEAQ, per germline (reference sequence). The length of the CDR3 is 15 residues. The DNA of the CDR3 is TGTGCCAGCAGCTTAGTAGGTGGCTACACCGGGGAGCTGTTTTTT. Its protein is CASSLVGGYTGELFF.

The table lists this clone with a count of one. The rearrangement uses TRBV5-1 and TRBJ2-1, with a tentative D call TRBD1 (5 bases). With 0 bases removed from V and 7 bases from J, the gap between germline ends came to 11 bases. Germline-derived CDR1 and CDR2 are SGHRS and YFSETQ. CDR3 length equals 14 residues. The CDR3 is CASSLVTDFNEQFF. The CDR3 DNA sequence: TGCGCCAGCAGCTTGGTGACAGATTTTAATGAGCAGTTCTTC.

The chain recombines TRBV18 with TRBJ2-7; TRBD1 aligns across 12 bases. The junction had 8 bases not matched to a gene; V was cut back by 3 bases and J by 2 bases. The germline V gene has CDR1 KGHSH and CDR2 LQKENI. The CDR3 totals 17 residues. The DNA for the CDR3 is TGTGCCAGCTCACCGTTGGGACAGGGGGCGCTGACCTACGAGCAGTACTTC. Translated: CASSPLGQGALTYEQYF. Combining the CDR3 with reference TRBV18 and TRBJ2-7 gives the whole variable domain NAGVMQNPRHLVRRRGQEARLRCSPMKGHSHVYWYRQLPEEGLKFMVYLQKENIIDESGMPKERFSAEFPKEGPSILRIQQVVRGDSAAYFCASSPLGQGALTYEQYFGPGTRLTVT.

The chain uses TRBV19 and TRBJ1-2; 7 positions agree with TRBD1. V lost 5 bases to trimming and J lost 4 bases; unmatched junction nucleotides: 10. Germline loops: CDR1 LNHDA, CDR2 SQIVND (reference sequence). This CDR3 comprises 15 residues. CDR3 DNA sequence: TGTGCCAGTAGTCCGTCTCGGGACAGTCTCTATGGCTACACCTTC. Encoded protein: CASSPSRDSLYGYTF.

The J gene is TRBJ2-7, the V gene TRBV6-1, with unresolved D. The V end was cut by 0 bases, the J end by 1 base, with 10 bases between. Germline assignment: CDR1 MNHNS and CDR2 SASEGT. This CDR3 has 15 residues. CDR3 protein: CASSEAPAASYEQYF. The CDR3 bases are TGTGCCAGCAGTGAAGCGCCGGCAGCTTCCTACGAGCAGTACTTC.

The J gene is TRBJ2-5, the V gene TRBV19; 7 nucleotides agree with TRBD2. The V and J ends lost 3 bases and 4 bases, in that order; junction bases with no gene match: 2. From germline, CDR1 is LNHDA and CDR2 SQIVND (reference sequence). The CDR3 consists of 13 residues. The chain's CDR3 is CASSIRLAETQYF. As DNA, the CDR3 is TGTGCCAGTAGTATTAGACTAGCAGAGACCCAGTACTTC.